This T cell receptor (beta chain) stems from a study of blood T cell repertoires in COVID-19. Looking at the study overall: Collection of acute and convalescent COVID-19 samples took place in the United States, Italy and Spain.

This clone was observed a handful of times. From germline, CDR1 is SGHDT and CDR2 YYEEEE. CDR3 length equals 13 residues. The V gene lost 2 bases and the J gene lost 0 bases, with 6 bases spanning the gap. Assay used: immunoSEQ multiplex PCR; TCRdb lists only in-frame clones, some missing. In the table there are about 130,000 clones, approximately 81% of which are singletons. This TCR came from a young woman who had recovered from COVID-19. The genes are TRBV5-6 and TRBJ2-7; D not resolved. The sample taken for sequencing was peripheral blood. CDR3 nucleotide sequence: TGTGCCAGCAGCTTCTACGGCTCCTACGAGCAGTACTTC. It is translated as CASSFYGSYEQYF.